Detailed here is one T cell receptor (beta chain). V trimming: 4 bases; J trimming: 0 bases; junction bases outside the gene matches: 6. Germline V CDR1 and CDR2: PRHDT, FYEKMQ (reference sequence). The CDR3 extends over 17 amino acids. The sample originates from a study of long-term antiretroviral therapy in people with HIV. At survey level, the immunoSEQ assay was run in its v3.0 version. Some clones are missing from TCRdb's copy, which holds only in-frame ones; the method was immunoSEQ multiplex PCR. The profile shows 7,500 to 10,000 clones, around 84% of them singletons. The sample was unsorted PBMCs, taken 0.3 years before starting antiretroviral therapy. The V gene is TRBV13, the J gene TRBJ2-6; 7 nucleotides match TRBD1. The receptor comes from a man between 25 and 39 years old with HIV. The CDR3 DNA is TGTGCCAGCAGCTATGGACAGGTTAACTCTGGGGCCAACGTCCTGACTTTC. Protein sequence: CASSYGQVNSGANVLTF.